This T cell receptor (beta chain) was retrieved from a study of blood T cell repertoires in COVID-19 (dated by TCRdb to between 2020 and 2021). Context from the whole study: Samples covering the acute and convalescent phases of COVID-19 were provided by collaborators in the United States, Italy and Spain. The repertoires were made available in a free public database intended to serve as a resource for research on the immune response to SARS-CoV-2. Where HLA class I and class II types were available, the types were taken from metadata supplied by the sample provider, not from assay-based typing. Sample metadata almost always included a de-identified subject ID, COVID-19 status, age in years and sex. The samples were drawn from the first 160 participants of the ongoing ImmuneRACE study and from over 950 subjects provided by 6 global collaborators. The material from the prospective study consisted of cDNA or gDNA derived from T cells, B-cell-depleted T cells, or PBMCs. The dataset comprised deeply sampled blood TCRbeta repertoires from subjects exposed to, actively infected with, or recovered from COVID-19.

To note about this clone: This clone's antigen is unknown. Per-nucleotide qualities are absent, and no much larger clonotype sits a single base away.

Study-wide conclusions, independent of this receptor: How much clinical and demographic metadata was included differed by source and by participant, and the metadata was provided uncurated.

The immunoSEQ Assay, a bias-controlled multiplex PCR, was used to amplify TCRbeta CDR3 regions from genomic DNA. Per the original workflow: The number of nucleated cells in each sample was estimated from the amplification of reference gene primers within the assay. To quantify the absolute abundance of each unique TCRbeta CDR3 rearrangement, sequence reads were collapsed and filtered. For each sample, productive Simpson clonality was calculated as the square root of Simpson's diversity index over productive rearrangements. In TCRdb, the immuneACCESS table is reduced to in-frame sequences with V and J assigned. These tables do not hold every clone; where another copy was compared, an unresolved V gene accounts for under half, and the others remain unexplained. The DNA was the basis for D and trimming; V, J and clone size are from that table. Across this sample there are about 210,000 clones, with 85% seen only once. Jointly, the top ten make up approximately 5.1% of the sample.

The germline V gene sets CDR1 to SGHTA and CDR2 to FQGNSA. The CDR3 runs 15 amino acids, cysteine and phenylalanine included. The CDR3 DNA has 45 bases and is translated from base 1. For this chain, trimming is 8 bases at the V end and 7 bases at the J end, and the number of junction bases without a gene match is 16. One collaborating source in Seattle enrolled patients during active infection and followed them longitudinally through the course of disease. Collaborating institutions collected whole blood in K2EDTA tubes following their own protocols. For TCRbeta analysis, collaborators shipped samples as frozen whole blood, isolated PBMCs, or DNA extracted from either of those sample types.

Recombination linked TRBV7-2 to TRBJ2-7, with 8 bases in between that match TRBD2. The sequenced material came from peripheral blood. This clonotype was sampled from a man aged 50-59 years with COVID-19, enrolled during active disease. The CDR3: CASSRSGGSPWEQYF. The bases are TGTGCCAGCTCCCGAAGCGGGGGTTCTCCCTGGGAGCAGTACTTC.